This passage covers 23 T cell receptor beta chains from one sample sequenced in a study of high-grade serous ovarian cancer treatment subgroups. Tumor samples were obtained before definitive surgery or chemotherapy. The protocol was immunoSEQ multiplex PCR, while the TCRdb copy is restricted to in-frame clones and leaves out a portion. This table has roughly 9,800 clones, around 68% appearing once. Input material: tumor tissue. The origin of the receptors is a human donor with high-grade serous ovarian cancer.

This clone was detected only a few times. The chain employs TRBV5-1 and TRBJ1-4; TRBD1 agrees at 9 bases. CDR3 length equals 15 residues. Germline V CDR1 and CDR2: SGHRS, YFSETQ. Trimming at V came to 0 bases and at J to 5 bases, leaving 2 bases not matched to a gene. CDR3 amino acids: CASSLAGTGNEKLFF. CDR3 nucleotide sequence: TGCGCCAGCAGCTTGGCCGGGACAGGGAATGAAAAACTGTTTTTT.

J is TRBJ1-2 and V is TRBV12-2. TRBV12-2 is flagged as a pseudogene. The CDR3 totals 14 residues. This CDR3 is CASPEPLRTYGYTF. The CDR3 bases are TGTGCAAGTCCCGAACCTTTGCGCACATATGGCTACACCTTC.

The rearrangement uses TRBV6-5 and TRBJ2-7, with D maybe TRBD1 (6 bases). The V end lost 5 bases, the J end lost 4 bases, and 12 bases lay between the germline ends. Looked up from germline, CDR1 is MNHEY and CDR2 is SVGAGI. The CDR3 extends over 13 amino acids. CDR3 region: CASSGRTEYEQYF. The CDR3 DNA follows: TGTGCCAGCAGTGGACGGACAGAGTACGAGCAGTACTTC.

This clone was detected only a few times. This chain links TRBV28 with TRBJ2-7, with D perhaps matching TRBD1 or TRBD2 (6 bases each). This CDR3 has 15 residues. The V end was cut by 2 bases, the J end by 2 bases, with 13 bases between. CDR1 is MDHEN, CDR2 SYDVKM, per germline. As DNA, the CDR3 is TGTGCCAGCAGTTTAGGGGGCGGGAATGCCTACGAGCAGTACTTC. It codes for CASSLGGGNAYEQYF.

The chain combines TRBV2 with TRBJ1-3, with 9 bases lining up with TRBD1. CDR1 and CDR2 (germline): SNHLY, FYNNEI. V lost 6 bases to trimming and J lost 2 bases; unmatched junction nucleotides: 2. This CDR3 comprises 14 residues. CDR3 DNA: TGTGCCAGCAGGCGGACAGGGGCTGGAAACACCATATATTTT. This encodes CASRRTGAGNTIYF.

The V and J genes are TRBV15 and TRBJ2-5; tentative D call: TRBD1 (7 bases). Trimming took off 0 bases at V and 4 bases at J, with 18 bases between the two ends. This CDR3 region has 17 residues. Germline V gene sequence: CDR1 LNHNV, CDR2 YYDKDF (reference sequence). The CDR3 DNA sequence: TGTGCCACCAGCAGAGATCTTGCAGGGGGGAAAGTAGAGACCCAGTACTTC. Amino acids: CATSRDLAGGKVETQYF.

This clone was observed a few times. The chain combines TRBV19 with TRBJ2-7; 7 bases align to TRBD1. Germline CDR1 and CDR2: LNHDA and SQIVND (reference sequence). Trimming removed 6 bases from V and 3 bases from J; junction bases left unmatched: 11. This CDR3 comprises 15 residues. The CDR3 is CASRPQTDRSYEQYF. The DNA of the CDR3 is TGTGCCAGTAGACCTCAAACGGACAGGAGCTACGAGCAGTACTTC.

In this sample, this clone turned up a few times. The gene calls are TRBV4-3 and TRBJ2-7; D possibly corresponds to TRBD1 (6 bases). V shed 0 bases and J shed 2 bases, with 14 bases lying between them. CDR1 is LGHNA, CDR2 YSLEER, per germline. The CDR3 extends over 16 amino acids. Here the CDR3 reads CASSQDVRGGTYEQYF. In DNA form, the CDR3 reads TGCGCCAGCAGCCAAGATGTTAGAGGGGGTACCTACGAGCAGTACTTC.

This clone was recorded once. V gene TRBV27 combines with J gene TRBJ2-1; D is ambiguous. CDR1 MNHEY and CDR2 SMNVEV come from the germline V gene (reference sequence). Trimming shortened V by 2 bases and J by 4 bases, and 3 bases separated the two germline ends. The CDR3 contains 12 residues. The CDR3 DNA reads as TGTGCCAGCAGTTTAAATTACAATGAGCAGTTCTTC. Its protein is CASSLNYNEQFF.

V usage is TRBV5-4 and J usage is TRBJ2-6; D gene ambiguous. Germline loops: CDR1 SGHNT, CDR2 YYREEE (reference sequence). Deletions cut 2 bases from V and 0 bases from J, with 9 bases between. The CDR3 totals 16 residues. CDR3 loop: CASSLTDGSGANVLTF. DNA for the CDR3: TGTGCCAGCAGCTTAACCGACGGCTCTGGGGCCAACGTCCTGACTTTC.

The chain is built from TRBV7-9 and TRBJ2-7; D is perhaps TRBD1 (5 bases). Germline values: CDR1 SEHNR, CDR2 FQNEAQ (reference sequence). V shed 2 bases and J shed 0 bases, with 17 bases lying between them. This CDR3 region has 17 residues. This CDR3 reads CASSLPTGQTISYEQYF. The DNA for the CDR3 is TGTGCCAGCAGCTTACCTACTGGACAAACAATCTCCTACGAGCAGTACTTC.

By proportion, this clone is medium-sized (0.01 to 0.1%). CDR3 protein: CASSSASSTDTQYF. The CDR3 nucleotides read TGTGCCAGCAGCTCCGCTTCTAGCACAGATACGCAGTATTTT. This sequence joins TRBV11-2 and TRBJ2-3; D unclear. Germline V gene sequence: CDR1 SGHAT, CDR2 FQNNGV. V was trimmed by 4 bases and J by 0 bases, leaving 8 bases between them. CDR3 length equals 14 residues.

The chain combines TRBV6-5 with TRBJ2-7; 10 bases map to TRBD2. The CDR3 is made up of 14 amino acids. V trimming: 4 bases; J trimming: 3 bases; junction bases outside the gene matches: 3. Germline assignment: CDR1 MNHEY and CDR2 SVGAGI. The CDR3, as DNA: TGTGCCAGCAGTTTCAGGACTAGCGGCTACGAGCAGTACTTC. Protein sequence: CASSFRTSGYEQYF.

This clone was picked up a small number of times. The CDR3 sequence: CASSDVGSAGELFF. The CDR3 DNA is TGTGCCAGCAGTGACGTCGGGTCGGCCGGGGAGCTGTTTTTT. The chain employs TRBV27 and TRBJ2-2; D gene unclear. The CDR3 length is 14 residues. Germline CDR1 MNHEY, CDR2 SMNVEV (reference sequence). V shed 5 bases and J shed 6 bases, with 13 bases lying between them.

This clone has only one observation. The chain recombines TRBV6-4 with TRBJ2-3; D may match TRBD1 or TRBD2 (5 bases each). The germline V gene encodes CDR1 MRHNA and CDR2 SNTAGT. CDR3 length equals 15 residues. Trimming shortened V by 8 bases and J by 2 bases, and 17 bases separated the two germline ends. CDR3 nucleotide sequence: TGTGCCAGCCGACGGGGCGGTCGGGACACAGATACGCAGTATTTT. This codes for CASRRGGRDTDTQYF.

The rearrangement uses TRBV5-4 and TRBJ2-7; 7 nucleotides match TRBD1. The CDR3 consists of 14 residues. V was pared by 4 bases and J by 0 bases, with 4 bases of the junction left unmatched. The V gene's germline CDR1 is SGHNT and CDR2 YYREEE (reference sequence). This chain's CDR3 is CASSPTGSSYEQYF. Written as DNA, the CDR3 is TGTGCCAGCAGCCCGACAGGGAGCTCCTACGAGCAGTACTTC.

This sequence joins TRBV19 and TRBJ1-4, with TRBD1 matching 7 bases. After removal of 5 bases from V and 4 bases from J, the junction contained 10 bases not matched to a gene. Germline V lookup: CDR1 LNHDA, CDR2 SQIVND (reference sequence). The length of the CDR3 is 16 residues. In nucleotides, the CDR3 is TGTGCCAGTAGTCCCCCGACAGGGTGGGATAATGAAAAACTGTTTTTT. It translates to CASSPPTGWDNEKLFF.

J is TRBJ2-1 and V is TRBV6-6, with 7 bases identical to TRBD2. This CDR3 contains 16 residues. The V gene end was trimmed by 0 bases and the J gene end by 8 bases; junction bases not matched to a gene: 10. Germline CDR1 is MNHNY and CDR2 is SVGAGI (reference sequence). This CDR3 is CASSYSADTSAYEQFF. The CDR3 DNA follows: TGTGCCAGCAGTTACTCTGCTGATACTAGCGCATATGAGCAGTTCTTC.

The gene calls are TRBV21-1 and TRBJ2-3. TRBV21-1 is an annotated pseudogene. The CDR3 extends over 18 amino acids. This chain's CDR3 is CASRGSGPQATSTDTQYF. The DNA of the CDR3 is TGTGCCAGCAGGGGATCAGGACCGCAGGCAACTAGCACAGATACGCAGTATTTT.

This clone showed up just a few times. The V gene is TRBV2, the J gene TRBJ1-5; D not certain. The CDR3 has 14 residues. The V and J ends lost 7 bases and 4 bases respectively, with 14 bases between them. CDR1 is SNHLY, CDR2 FYNNEI, per germline. CDR3 DNA: TGTGCCAGCAACACTTGGGCGGGGAATCAGCCCCAGCATTTT. Amino acid sequence: CASNTWAGNQPQHF.

A note on this clone: One end of the junction does not line up with germline, which may come from a read error. This chain uses TRBV7-7 with TRBJ2-2; TRBD1 matches 7 bases. CDR1 and CDR2 from the germline V gene are SSHAT and FNYEAQ (reference sequence). CDR3 length: 16 amino acids. CDR3 nucleotide sequence: TGTGCTAGCAGCTCCCGGCGAGGGGGCGGCACCGGGGAGCTGTTTTTT. Protein: CASSSRRGGGTGELFF. The full variable domain, rest sourced from reference TRBV7-7 and TRBJ2-2, is GAGVSQSPRYKVTKRGQDVTLRCDPISSHATLYWYQQALGQGPEFLTYFNYEAQPDKSGLPSDRFSAERPEGSISTLTIQRTEQRDSAMYRCASSSRRGGGTGELFFGEGSRLTVL.

The chain has TRBV29-1 and TRBJ1-5, with TRBD1 identical over 9 bases. This CDR3 contains 14 residues. V lost 7 bases to trimming and J lost 5 bases; unmatched junction nucleotides: 9. CDR1 is SQVTM, CDR2 ANQGSEA, per germline. CDR3 in amino acids: CSARGTGTDQPQHF. The CDR3 DNA is TGCAGCGCCCGCGGGACAGGGACGGATCAGCCCCAGCATTTT.

This chain joins TRBV5-5 and TRBJ1-2, with a weak D call TRBD1 (5 bases). In germline, CDR1 is SGHKS, CDR2 YYEKEE (reference sequence). The CDR3 covers 13 residues. V dropped 1 base and J dropped 3 bases, with 7 bases sitting between them. CDR3 loop: CASSLPGHYGYTF. The DNA for the CDR3 is TGTGCCAGCAGCTTGCCGGGACACTATGGCTACACCTTC.